The 7 T cell receptor beta chains below come from one sample, sequenced in a study of T cells expressing NK-cell markers. TCRdb re-analyzed the 5' RACE reads; it lists each CDR3 protein once, without DNA. The ten top clones account for 0.39%, within a sample of about 260,000 distinct CDR3 sequences. The sequenced material came from blood T cells: a sorted CD56 or NKG2C T cell subset, CD4+ or CD8+ T cells, or bulk PBMC T cells (not recorded which). The receptors here all came from a man aged 18 to 35 in good health.

This chain uses TRBV20-1 with TRBJ1-1; TCRdb names TRBD1, which stays unverified in the absence of DNA. The CDR3 spans 12 residues. Germline V gives CDR1 DFQATT, CDR2 SNEGSKA (reference sequence). The CDR3 spells CSAREQATEAFF.

The chain recombines TRBV10-3 with TRBJ2-7; TCRdb returns TRBD1, unconfirmable since there is no DNA. CDR1 is ENHRY, CDR2 SYGVKD, per germline. This CDR3 is built from 16 residues. This CDR3 reads CAISEGTAPATYEQYF.

The chain combines TRBV5-1 with TRBJ1-4; without DNA, the TCRdb call of TRBD1 cannot be checked. Germline CDR1 SGHRS, CDR2 YFSETQ. This CDR3 is built from 15 residues. The CDR3 loop is CASSSSGGSTEKLFF.

This rearrangement joins TRBV12-3 or TRBV12-4 to TRBJ2-2; TCRdb selects TRBD1, and the lack of DNA leaves this call unchecked. This CDR3 has 15 amino acids. CDR3 residues: CASSFSGLFTGELFF.

CDR3 protein: CASSLALAGGYQETQYF. The V and J genes are TRBV7-9 and TRBJ2-5; absent DNA, TCRdb's TRBD2 call cannot be checked. The CDR3 is 17 residues long. CDR1 and CDR2 (germline): SEHNR, FQNEAQ (reference sequence).

The chain joins TRBV18 to TRBJ2-7. This CDR3 is built from 13 residues. Germline loops: CDR1 KGHSH, CDR2 LQKENI. The CDR3 protein is CATQRENIYEQYF.

The J gene is TRBJ2-7, the V gene TRBV9; TCRdb names TRBD2, which stays unverified in the absence of DNA. Germline V lookup: CDR1 SGDLS, CDR2 YYNGEE. The length of the CDR3 is 15 residues. This CDR3 is CASSTRAGNSYEQYF. The variable domain in full, with the rest retrieved from reference TRBV9 and TRBJ2-7, is DSGVTQTPKHLITATGQRVTLRCSPRSGDLSVYWYQQSLDQGLQFLIQYYNGEERAKGNILERFSAQQFPDLHSELNLSSLELGDSALYFCASSTRAGNSYEQYFGPGTRLTVT.